Listed here are 19 T cell receptor beta chains from one sample, sequenced in a study of T cells after yellow fever vaccination. TCRdb re-called the 5' RACE reads with MiXCR, one entry per CDR3 protein. The repertoire consists of hundreds of thousands of distinct CDR3 sequences, with about 19% occurring once and the leading ten covering 15% to 20%. The sample was PBMCs, taken before the yellow fever booster vaccination. The receptors stem from a man in his late teens or twenties who received the YFV17D yellow fever vaccine.

V usage is TRBV12-3 or TRBV12-4 and J usage is TRBJ1-3, with D perhaps TRBD1 (5 bases). The germline V and J ends were trimmed by 3 bases and 4 bases, with 16 bases remaining between them. The CDR3 is 16 residues long. CDR3 DNA sequence: TGTGCCAGCAGTTTCAGCAGGGCCCCGGTGGGAAACACCATATATTTT. Amino acid sequence: CASSFSRAPVGNTIYF.

The chain carries TRBV4-1 and TRBJ1-3, with D possibly matching TRBD1 (5 bases). The CDR3 extends over 16 amino acids. V was shortened by 0 bases and J by 0 bases, with 9 bases between the two germline ends. Germline V gene lookup returns CDR1 MGHRA and CDR2 YSYEKL. The CDR3 region has the DNA TGCGCCAGCAGCCAAGAATCGGGGCCCTCTGGAAACACCATATATTTT. Translated, it gives CASSQESGPSGNTIYF.

The chain couples TRBV30 to TRBJ2-2; D unresolved. CDR3 length equals 13 residues. CDR1 is GTSNPN and CDR2 is SVGIG in the germline V gene (reference sequence). Trimming removed 0 bases at V and 4 bases at J, with 6 bases between. The CDR3 spells CAWSVQSTGELFF. Here the CDR3 DNA reads TGTGCCTGGAGTGTTCAGTCCACCGGGGAGCTGTTTTTT.

A few counts support this clonotype. The chain couples TRBV15 to TRBJ2-1, with D unresolved. The CDR3 spans 13 residues. Germline-derived CDR1 and CDR2 are LNHNV and YYDKDF (reference sequence). V lost 3 bases, J lost 9 bases, and 12 bases lay in between. The CDR3 DNA sequence: TGTGCCACCAGCAGGACTCCCCCTTCTGAGCAGTTCTTC. Translation gives CATSRTPPSEQFF. The full variable domain, in which reference TRBV15 and TRBJ2-1 provide the parts outside the CDR3, is DAMVIQNPRYQVTQFGKPVTLSCSQTLNHNVMYWYQQKSSQAPKLLFHYYDKDFNNEADTPDNFQSRRPNTSFCFLDIRSPGLGDTAMYLCATSRTPPSEQFFGPGTRLTVL.

The chain combines TRBV6-5 with TRBJ1-1, with D hard to call. The CDR3 is made up of 13 amino acids. Germline lookup yields CDR1 MNHEY and CDR2 SVGAGI. V gave up 2 bases and J gave up 4 bases, with 8 bases separating them. The CDR3 DNA sequence: TGTGCCAGCAGTTACGGGAGTAGCACTGAAGCTTTCTTT. Protein product: CASSYGSSTEAFF.

This clonotype appeared a single time. The chain couples TRBV29-1 to TRBJ2-3; D is unresolved. CDR1 is SQVTM, CDR2 ANQGSEA, per germline. Trimming took off 1 base at V and 2 bases at J, with 16 bases between the two ends. This CDR3 comprises 16 residues. The CDR3: CSVEVWLGWDTDTQYF. CDR3 nucleotides: TGCAGCGTTGAAGTTTGGCTGGGGTGGGACACAGATACGCAGTATTTT.

The chain links TRBV20-1 to TRBJ2-5; D might be TRBD2 (7 bases). The CDR3 sequence is 11 residues long. Germline CDR1 reads DFQATT; CDR2 reads SNEGSKA (reference sequence). CDR3 nucleotides: TGCACGCCGGGGGGCAGAGAGACCCAGTACTTC. It is translated as CTPGGRETQYF.

This clonotype was found a few times. This chain uses TRBV6-5 with TRBJ1-5; tentative D call: TRBD1 (5 bases). CDR1 and CDR2 (germline): MNHEY, SVGAGI. V was pared by 6 bases and J by 4 bases, with 13 bases between. The CDR3 sequence is 14 residues long. CDR3 nucleotide sequence: TGTGCCAGCAGGGCCCGGGACGATAATCAGCCCCAGCATTTT. Translated, it gives CASRARDDNQPQHF.

This clonotype was counted between two and nine times. The chain couples TRBV2 to TRBJ2-2, with TRBD2 matching 12 bases. Losses at the gene ends were 8 bases for V and 3 bases for J; bases not matched to a gene: 7. The CDR3 has 16 residues. CDR1 is SNHLY and CDR2 is FYNNEI in the germline V gene. CDR3 loop: CASDELAGGHTGELFF. The CDR3 DNA follows: TGTGCCAGCGACGAGCTAGCGGGGGGGCACACCGGGGAGCTGTTTTTT.

The chain joins TRBV10-3 to TRBJ1-4; D ambiguous. The CDR3 contains 12 residues. Trimming removed 4 bases from V and 5 bases from J, with 5 bases in between. The V gene's germline CDR1 is ENHRY and CDR2 SYGVKD. As DNA, the CDR3 is TGTGCCATCAGTGGCACGAATGAAAAACTGTTTTTT. It encodes CAISGTNEKLFF.

This clonotype was detected ten times or more. Mismatch with germline at one junction end may stem from a read error. The chain uses TRBV5-1 and TRBJ2-7, with TRBD1 matching over 10 bases. Germline lookup yields CDR1 SGHRS and CDR2 YFSETQ. The CDR3 sequence is 15 residues long. The CDR3 nucleotides read TGTGCCAGCAGCTTGGCAGGGACAGGGGCCTACGAGCAGTACTTC. It is translated as CASSLAGTGAYEQYF. The complete variable domain, with remaining parts taken from reference TRBV5-1 and TRBJ2-7, reads KAGVTQTPRYLIKTRGQQVTLSCSPISGHRSVSWYQQTPGQGLQFLFEYFSETQRNKGNFPGRFSGRQFSNSRSEMNVSTLELGDSALYLCASSLAGTGAYEQYFGPGTRLTVT.

The chain links TRBV5-1 to TRBJ1-2, with 7 positions matching TRBD1. This CDR3 has 14 residues. V lost 4 bases to trimming and J lost 7 bases; unmatched junction nucleotides: 10. Germline CDR1 SGHRS, CDR2 YFSETQ. The CDR3 spells CASSVPSGGGGYTF. CDR3 DNA sequence: TGCGCCAGCAGCGTACCGTCAGGGGGAGGTGGCTACACCTTC.

This clonotype was seen only a few times. The chain combines TRBV5-1 with TRBJ2-5; TRBD1 agrees at 8 bases. The germline V gene encodes CDR1 SGHRS and CDR2 YFSETQ. Trimming cost V 5 bases and J 2 bases; bases outside gene matches: 8. The CDR3 contains 15 residues. The CDR3 here is CASSFSGTGQETQYF. The CDR3 DNA sequence: TGCGCCAGCAGTTTTTCTGGGACAGGACAAGAGACCCAGTACTTC.

This clonotype occurred a few times. The chain joins TRBV9 to TRBJ2-6; D might be TRBD1 or TRBD2, each matching 6 bases. The ends were cut back, 4 bases at V and 0 bases at J, with 11 bases in the middle. In germline, CDR1 is SGDLS, CDR2 YYNGEE. CDR3 length: 16 residues. CDR3 sequence: CASSPRGHSGANVLTF. CDR3 DNA: TGTGCCAGCAGCCCCCGGGGGCACTCTGGGGCCAACGTCCTGACTTTC.

This chain joins TRBV5-1 and TRBJ2-7, with D possibly TRBD2 on 5 matching bases. V was clipped by 4 bases and J by 4 bases, with 12 bases between them. The CDR3 runs to 13 residues. CDR1 and CDR2 from the germline V gene are SGHRS and YFSETQ. Here the CDR3 reads CASSTPEGYEQYF. DNA of the CDR3: TGCGCCAGCAGCACCCCCGAGGGTTACGAGCAGTACTTC.

The chain carries TRBV7-6 and TRBJ2-3, with a tentative D call TRBD2 (6 bases). The germline CDR1 and CDR2 sequences are SGHVS and FNYEAQ. This CDR3 comprises 16 residues. Trimming removed 1 base from V and 2 bases from J, with 13 bases in between. The CDR3 here is CASSLGGRGATDTQYF. CDR3 coding DNA: TGTGCCAGCAGCTTAGGTGGGCGCGGGGCCACAGATACGCAGTATTTT. Full variable domain (outside the CDR3, taken from reference TRBV7-6 and TRBJ2-3): GAGVSQSPRYKVTKRGQDVALRCDPISGHVSLYWYRQALGQGPEFLTYFNYEAQQDKSGLPNDRFSAERPEGSISTLTIQRTEQRDSAMYRCASSLGGRGATDTQYFGPGTRLTVL.

The V call is TRBV7-9, the J call TRBJ2-1; TRBD2 aligns across 9 bases. The length of the CDR3 is 17 residues. V was pared by 5 bases and J by 4 bases, with 12 bases of the junction left unmatched. Germline loops: CDR1 SEHNR, CDR2 FQNEAQ (reference sequence). The CDR3 DNA follows: TGTGCCAGCAGCCTACCCTGGGGGACTAGCCGGTACAATGAGCAGTTCTTC. It is translated as CASSLPWGTSRYNEQFF.

The chain has TRBV7-9 and TRBJ2-3, with D possibly being TRBD2 (7 bases). This CDR3 comprises 15 residues. V lost 0 bases to trimming and J lost 5 bases, with 12 bases between them. Germline V gene sequence: CDR1 SEHNR, CDR2 FQNEAQ (reference sequence). CDR3 nucleotide sequence: TGTGCCAGCAGCTTAGCGGGGGGGCCGGGAGATACGCAGTATTTT. This codes for CASSLAGGPGDTQYF.

The chain combines TRBV20-1 with TRBJ1-1; maybe TRBD1 (5 bases). V gave up 7 bases and J gave up 11 bases, with 20 bases separating them. Germline V gene sequence: CDR1 DFQATT, CDR2 SNEGSKA (reference sequence). This CDR3 comprises 12 residues. CDR3 nucleotides: TGCAGTGTCCGGGTGGGGGGAAGGTCGGCTTTCTTT. Amino acid sequence: CSVRVGGRSAFF.